This T cell receptor (beta chain) was identified during a study of blood T cell repertoires in COVID-19. Libraries were prepared by immunoSEQ multiplex PCR; TCRdb keeps only in-frame clonotypes and omits some of them. The data contain some 150,000 clones, about 86% of them singletons. The V segment lost 3 bases and the J segment 4 bases; nucleotides outside the gene matches: 23. Germline V gene sequence: CDR1 MNHNS, CDR2 SASEGT. The CDR3 length is 20 residues. This clone was picked up one time. Sequenced material: peripheral blood. V and J are TRBV6-1 and TRBJ1-1; 7 positions match TRBD1. The origin of this receptor is a man aged 18 to 30 with active or convalescent COVID-19. CDR3 in amino acids: CASSEANWIVVGRGSTEAFF. In DNA, the CDR3 is TGTGCCAGCAGTGAGGCAAATTGGATCGTGGTTGGCAGGGGGTCCACTGAAGCTTTCTTT.